The present T cell receptor (beta chain) was sequenced within a study of CD8 T cells in acute hepatitis C reinfection listed by TCRdb under 2021. General notes on the study: Both during acute infection and after viral clearance, the study profiled the TCRbeta repertoire of CD8+ T cells that were specific for the HCV NS3-1073 epitope. Paired acute and follow-up samples were contributed by four spontaneous resolvers.

This specimen's time point label, interpreted: naive CD8 control sorted from an acute-time-point sample. Enrolled in the Montreal Hepatitis C Cohort (HEPCO) in Canada, the donors were people who inject drugs, and these donors were followed every 3 months. Acute primary HCV infection was defined as a positive HCV RNA or antibody test after a negative test within the previous 24 weeks. Antibodies against CD3, CD8 and CD45RO were used for surface staining, and dead cells were excluded with an aqua fixable dye. The cohort comprised several spontaneous resolvers, defined by HCV RNA clearance within 24 weeks. From thawed, previously cryostored peripheral blood mononuclear cells, CD8+ T cells were purified through negative selection performed by means of the MACS CD8+ T cell Isolation Kit. Cells were sorted on a BD FACSAria II cell sorter. A word on this clone: Its antigen is currently not known. Base qualities were left out, and no much larger clone turns up one base away.

Trimming at the junction amounts to 4 bases on V and 0 bases on J, and the germline ends lie 10 bases apart. The CDR3 has 15 amino acids, counting the end cysteine and phenylalanine. The kept DNA is CDR3 alone, 45 bases in frame from the first base. The germline V gene provides CDR1 SNHLY and CDR2 FYNNEI. General conclusions and limits of the study: The NS3-1073 specific repertoires were highly diverse, and diversity did not differ significantly among acute resolver, follow-up resolver and acute chronic samples. Because bulk sequencing was performed on the TCRbeta chain only, alphabeta pairing of public clonotypes could not be determined. Chronically infected subjects had no follow-up repertoires because NS3-1073 specific cells were too rare to sort. Few CDR3 sequences were shared with other epitopes, and differences in sequencing approaches may have limited exact matching. All groups showed preferential use of the TRBV04 and TRBV06 gene families, a pattern that overrepresentation in the naive pool did not explain. Roughly 13 public clonotypes were identified irrespective of outcome, and one of the public clonotypes used V04-02/J02-02.

Genomic DNA was extracted from the FACS-sorted cells, and the TCRbeta chains were sequenced by the commercial immunoSEQ service. Regarding the original processing steps: Repertoire data were analyzed with ImmunoSEQ Analyzer software v3.0 and R v3.5.1. Sequences containing stop codons or out-of-frame rearrangements were removed, so only productive rearrangements were analyzed. The sequencing provider supplied the Simpson diversity, Shannon entropy, CDR3 length and nucleotide addition metrics. Clonotypes were categorized by frequency as dominant, sub-dominant, low or lowest abundance, and clonotypes below 0.1% were excluded from most analyses. A CDR3 amino acid clonotype was called public if the clonotype appeared in at least two subjects at a cumulative frequency of at least 0.5%. Held by TCRdb, this immuneACCESS table contains in-frame sequences only and omits some clones. Under half of the omission traces to an unresolved V gene where checked; the cause of the rest is unknown. That table gives V, J and clone size, and the DNA gave D and trimming. This sample comprises 30,000 to 45,000 clones, over 75% of them detected only once. The top ten clonotypes cover 9.5% to 13% of the sample.

This sequence originates from a woman aged 18 to 35 who spontaneously cleared hepatitis C infection. Sequenced material: naive CD8+ T cells from PBMCs. The meaning of the sample's cell subset or site label: sorted total naive CD45RO-negative CD8+ T cells. Recombination connected TRBV2 to TRBJ1-3, with the identity of the D gene unclear. This receptor carries the CDR3 CASSGLTDSGNTIYF. The sequenced DNA is TGTGCCAGCAGTGGGTTGACGGACTCTGGAAACACCATATATTTT.